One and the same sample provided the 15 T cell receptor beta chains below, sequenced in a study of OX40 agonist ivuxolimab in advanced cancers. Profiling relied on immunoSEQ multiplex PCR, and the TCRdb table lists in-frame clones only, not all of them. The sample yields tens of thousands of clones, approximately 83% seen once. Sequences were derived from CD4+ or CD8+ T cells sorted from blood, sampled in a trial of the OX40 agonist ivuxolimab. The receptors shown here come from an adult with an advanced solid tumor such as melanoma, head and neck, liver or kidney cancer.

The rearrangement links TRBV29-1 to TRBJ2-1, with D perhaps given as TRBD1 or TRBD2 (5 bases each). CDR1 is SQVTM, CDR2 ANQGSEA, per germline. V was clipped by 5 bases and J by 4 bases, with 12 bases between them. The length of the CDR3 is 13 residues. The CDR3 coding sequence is TGCAGCGTTAACACAGGACTTTACAATGAGCAGTTCTTC. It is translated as CSVNTGLYNEQFF.

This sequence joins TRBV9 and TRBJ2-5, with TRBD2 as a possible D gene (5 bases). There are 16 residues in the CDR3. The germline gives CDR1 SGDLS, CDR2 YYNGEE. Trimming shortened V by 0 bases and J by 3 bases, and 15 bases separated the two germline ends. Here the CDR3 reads CASSVARGWGKETQYF. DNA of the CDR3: TGTGCCAGCAGCGTAGCCCGGGGATGGGGAAAAGAGACCCAGTACTTC.

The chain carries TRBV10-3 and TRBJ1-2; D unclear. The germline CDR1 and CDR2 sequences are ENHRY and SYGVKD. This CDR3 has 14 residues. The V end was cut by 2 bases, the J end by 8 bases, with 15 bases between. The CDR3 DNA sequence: TGTGCCATCAGTGAGATCGGACGGAGCAGGGGCTACACCTTC. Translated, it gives CAISEIGRSRGYTF.

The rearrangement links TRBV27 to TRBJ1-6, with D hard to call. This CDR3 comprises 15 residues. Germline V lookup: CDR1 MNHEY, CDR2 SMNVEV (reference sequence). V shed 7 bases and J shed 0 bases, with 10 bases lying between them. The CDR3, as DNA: TGTGCCAGCAAGGAGATGAGCTCCTATAATTCACCCCTCCACTTT. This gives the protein CASKEMSSYNSPLHF.

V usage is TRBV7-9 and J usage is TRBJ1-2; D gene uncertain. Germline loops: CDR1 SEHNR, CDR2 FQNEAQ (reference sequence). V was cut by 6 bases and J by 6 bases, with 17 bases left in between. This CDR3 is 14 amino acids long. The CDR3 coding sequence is TGTGCCAGCAGTTTGGTCCTCCCATCGGATGGCTACACCTTC. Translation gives CASSLVLPSDGYTF.

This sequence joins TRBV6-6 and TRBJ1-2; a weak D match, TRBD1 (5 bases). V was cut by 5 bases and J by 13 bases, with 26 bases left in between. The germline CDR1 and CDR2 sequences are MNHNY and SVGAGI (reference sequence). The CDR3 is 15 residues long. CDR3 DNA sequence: TGTGCCAGCAGTCCGCCCCCGGGACTGGTATGGATTGCCACCTTC. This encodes CASSPPPGLVWIATF.

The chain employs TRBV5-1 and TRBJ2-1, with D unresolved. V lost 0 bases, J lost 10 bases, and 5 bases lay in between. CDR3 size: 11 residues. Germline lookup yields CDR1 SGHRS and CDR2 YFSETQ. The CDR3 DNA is TGCGCCAGCAGCTTGGCTGGGGAGCAGTTCTTC. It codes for CASSLAGEQFF.

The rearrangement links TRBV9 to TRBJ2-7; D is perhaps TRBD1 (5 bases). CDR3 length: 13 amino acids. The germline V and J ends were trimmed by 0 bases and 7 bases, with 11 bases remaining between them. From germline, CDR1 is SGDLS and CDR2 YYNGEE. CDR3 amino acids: CASSVGQTREQYF. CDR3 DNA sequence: TGTGCCAGCAGCGTAGGACAGACGCGGGAGCAGTACTTC.

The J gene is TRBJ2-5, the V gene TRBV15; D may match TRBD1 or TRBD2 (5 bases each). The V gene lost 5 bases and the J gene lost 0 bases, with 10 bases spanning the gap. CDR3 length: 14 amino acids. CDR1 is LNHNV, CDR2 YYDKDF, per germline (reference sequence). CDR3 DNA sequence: TGTGCCACCAGCCTAGTGGGGGACCAAGAGACCCAGTACTTC. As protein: CATSLVGDQETQYF.

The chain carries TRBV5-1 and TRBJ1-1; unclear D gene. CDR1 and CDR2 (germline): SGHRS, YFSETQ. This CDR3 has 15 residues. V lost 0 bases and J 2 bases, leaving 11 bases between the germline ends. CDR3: CASSLEFFLNTEAFF. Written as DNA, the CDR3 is TGCGCCAGCAGCTTGGAGTTTTTTCTAAACACTGAAGCTTTCTTT.

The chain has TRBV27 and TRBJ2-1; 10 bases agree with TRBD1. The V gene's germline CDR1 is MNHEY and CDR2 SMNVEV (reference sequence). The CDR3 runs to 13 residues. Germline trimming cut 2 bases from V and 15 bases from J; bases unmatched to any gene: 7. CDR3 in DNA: TGTGCCAGCAGTTTAGCCGGGACAGGGGAAGCGTTCTTC. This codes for CASSLAGTGEAFF.

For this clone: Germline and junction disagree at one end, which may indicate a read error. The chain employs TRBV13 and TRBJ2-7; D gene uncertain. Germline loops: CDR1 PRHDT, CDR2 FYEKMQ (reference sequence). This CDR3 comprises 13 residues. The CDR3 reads CASSLGSSYGQYF. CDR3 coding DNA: TGTGCCAGCAGCTTAGGGAGCTCCTACGGGCAGTACTTC.

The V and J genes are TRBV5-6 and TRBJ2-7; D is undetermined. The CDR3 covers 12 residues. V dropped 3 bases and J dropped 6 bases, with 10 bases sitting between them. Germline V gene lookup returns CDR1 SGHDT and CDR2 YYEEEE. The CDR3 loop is CASSWKDGEQYF. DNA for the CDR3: TGTGCCAGCAGCTGGAAGGACGGCGAGCAGTACTTC. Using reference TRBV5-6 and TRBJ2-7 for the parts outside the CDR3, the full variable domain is DAGVTQSPTHLIKTRGQQVTLRCSPKSGHDTVSWYQQALGQGPQFIFQYYEEEERQRGNFPDRFSGHQFPNYSSELNVNALLLGDSALYLCASSWKDGEQYFGPGTRLTVT.

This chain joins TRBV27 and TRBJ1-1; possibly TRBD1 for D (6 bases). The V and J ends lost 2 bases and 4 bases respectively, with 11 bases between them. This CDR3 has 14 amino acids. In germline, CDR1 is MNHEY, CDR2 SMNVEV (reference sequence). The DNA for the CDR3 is TGTGCCAGCAGTTTAGGGGGGGGCGGCACTGAAGCTTTCTTT. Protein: CASSLGGGGTEAFF.

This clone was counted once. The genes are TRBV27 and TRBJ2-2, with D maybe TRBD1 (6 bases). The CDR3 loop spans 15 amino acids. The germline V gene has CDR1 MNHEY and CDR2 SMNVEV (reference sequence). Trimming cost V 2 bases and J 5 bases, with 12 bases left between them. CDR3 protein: CASSLGAGVTGELFF. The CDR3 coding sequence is TGTGCCAGCAGTTTAGGGGCAGGGGTTACCGGGGAGCTGTTTTTT.